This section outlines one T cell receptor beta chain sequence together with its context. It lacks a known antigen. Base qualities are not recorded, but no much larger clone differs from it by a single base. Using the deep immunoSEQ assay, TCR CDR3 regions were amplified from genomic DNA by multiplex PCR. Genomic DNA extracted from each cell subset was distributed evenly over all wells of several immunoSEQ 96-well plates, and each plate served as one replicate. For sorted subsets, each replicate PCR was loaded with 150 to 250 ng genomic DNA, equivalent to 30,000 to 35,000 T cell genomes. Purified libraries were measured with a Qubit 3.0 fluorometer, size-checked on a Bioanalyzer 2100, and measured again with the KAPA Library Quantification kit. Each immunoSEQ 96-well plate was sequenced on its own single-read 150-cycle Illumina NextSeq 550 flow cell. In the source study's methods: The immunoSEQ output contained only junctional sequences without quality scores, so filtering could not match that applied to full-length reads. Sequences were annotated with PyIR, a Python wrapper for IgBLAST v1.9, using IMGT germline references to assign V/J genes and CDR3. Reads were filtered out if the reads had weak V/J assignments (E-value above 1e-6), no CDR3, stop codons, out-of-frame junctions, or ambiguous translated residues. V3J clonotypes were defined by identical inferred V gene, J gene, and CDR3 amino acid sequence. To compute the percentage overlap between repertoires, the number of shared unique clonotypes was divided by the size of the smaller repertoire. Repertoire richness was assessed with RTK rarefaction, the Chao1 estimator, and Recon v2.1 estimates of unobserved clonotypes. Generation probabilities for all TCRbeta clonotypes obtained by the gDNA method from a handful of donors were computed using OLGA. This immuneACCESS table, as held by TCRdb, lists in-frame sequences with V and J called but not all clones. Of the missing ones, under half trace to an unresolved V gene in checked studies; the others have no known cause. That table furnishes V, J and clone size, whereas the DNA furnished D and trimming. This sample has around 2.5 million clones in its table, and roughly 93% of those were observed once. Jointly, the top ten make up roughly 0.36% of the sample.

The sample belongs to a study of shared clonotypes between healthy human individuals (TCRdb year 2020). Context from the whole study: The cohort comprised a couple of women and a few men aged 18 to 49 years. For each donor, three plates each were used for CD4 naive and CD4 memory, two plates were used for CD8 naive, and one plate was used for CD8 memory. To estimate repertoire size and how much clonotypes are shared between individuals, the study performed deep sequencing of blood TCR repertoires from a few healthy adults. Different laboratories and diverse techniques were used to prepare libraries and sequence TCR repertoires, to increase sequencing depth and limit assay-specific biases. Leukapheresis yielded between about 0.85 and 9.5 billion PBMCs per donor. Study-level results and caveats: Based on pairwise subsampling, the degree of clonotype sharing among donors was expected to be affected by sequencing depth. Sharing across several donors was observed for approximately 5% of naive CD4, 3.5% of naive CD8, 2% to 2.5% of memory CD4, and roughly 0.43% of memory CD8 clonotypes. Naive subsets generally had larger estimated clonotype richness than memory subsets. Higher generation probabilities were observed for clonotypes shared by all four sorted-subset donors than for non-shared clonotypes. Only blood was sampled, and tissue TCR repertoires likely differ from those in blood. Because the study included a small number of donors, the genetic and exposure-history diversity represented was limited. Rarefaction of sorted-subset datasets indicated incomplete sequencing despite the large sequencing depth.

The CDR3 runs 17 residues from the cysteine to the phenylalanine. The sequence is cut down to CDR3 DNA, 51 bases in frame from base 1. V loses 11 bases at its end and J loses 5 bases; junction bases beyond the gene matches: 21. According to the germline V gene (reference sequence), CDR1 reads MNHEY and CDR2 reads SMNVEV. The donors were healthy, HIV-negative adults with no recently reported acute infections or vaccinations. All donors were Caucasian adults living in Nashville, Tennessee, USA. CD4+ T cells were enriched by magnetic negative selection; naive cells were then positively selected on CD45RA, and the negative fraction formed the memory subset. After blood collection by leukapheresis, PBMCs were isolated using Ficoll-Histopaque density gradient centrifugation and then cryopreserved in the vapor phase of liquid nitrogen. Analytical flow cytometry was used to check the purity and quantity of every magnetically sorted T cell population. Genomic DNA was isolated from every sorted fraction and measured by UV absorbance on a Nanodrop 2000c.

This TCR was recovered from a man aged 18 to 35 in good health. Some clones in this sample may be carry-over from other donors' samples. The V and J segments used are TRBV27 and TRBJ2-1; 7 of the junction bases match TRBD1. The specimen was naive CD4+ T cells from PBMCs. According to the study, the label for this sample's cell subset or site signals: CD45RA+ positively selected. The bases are TGTGCCGGACGACCCAAGACCGGGACAGCCGGCCACAATGAGCAGTTCTTC. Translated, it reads CAGRPKTGTAGHNEQFF.